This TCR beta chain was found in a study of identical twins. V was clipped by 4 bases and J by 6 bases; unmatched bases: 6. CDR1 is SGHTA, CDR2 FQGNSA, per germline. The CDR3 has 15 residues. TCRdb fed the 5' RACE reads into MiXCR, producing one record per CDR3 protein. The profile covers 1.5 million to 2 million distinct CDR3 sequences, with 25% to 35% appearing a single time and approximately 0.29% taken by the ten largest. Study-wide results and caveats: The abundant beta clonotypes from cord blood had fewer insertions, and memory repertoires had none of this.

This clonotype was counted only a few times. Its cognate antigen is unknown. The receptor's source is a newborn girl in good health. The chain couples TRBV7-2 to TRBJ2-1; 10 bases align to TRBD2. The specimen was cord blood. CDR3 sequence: CASSYPGLAINEQFF. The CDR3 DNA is TGTGCCAGCAGCTACCCGGGACTAGCGATCAATGAGCAGTTCTTC.